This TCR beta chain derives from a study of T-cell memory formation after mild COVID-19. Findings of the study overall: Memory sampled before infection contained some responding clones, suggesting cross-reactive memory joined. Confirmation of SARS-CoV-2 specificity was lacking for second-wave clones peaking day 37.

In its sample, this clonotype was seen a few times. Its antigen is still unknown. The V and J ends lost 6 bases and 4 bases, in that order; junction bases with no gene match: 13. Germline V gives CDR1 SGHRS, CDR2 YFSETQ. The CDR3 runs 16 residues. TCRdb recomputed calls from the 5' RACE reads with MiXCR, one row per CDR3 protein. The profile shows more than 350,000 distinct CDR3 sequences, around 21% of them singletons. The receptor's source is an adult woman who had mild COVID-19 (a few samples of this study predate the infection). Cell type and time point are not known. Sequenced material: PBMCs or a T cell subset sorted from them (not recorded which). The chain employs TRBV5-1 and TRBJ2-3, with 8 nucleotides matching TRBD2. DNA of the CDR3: TGCGCCAGCACCCTAGCGGGCGTTCCTCTACCAGATACGCAGTATTTT. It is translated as CASTLAGVPLPDTQYF.